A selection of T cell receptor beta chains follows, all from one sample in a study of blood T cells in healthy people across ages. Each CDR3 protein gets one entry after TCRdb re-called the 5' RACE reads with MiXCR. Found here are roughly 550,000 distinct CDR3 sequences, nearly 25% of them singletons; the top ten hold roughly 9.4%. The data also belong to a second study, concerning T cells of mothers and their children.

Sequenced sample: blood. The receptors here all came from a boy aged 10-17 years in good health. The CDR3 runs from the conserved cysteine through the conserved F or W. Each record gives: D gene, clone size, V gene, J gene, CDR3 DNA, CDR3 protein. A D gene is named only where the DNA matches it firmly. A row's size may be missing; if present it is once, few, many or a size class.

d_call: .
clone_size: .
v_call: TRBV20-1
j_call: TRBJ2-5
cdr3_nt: TGCAGTGCTAGGGGACTGCAGGAAGAGACCCAGTACTTC
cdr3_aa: CSARGLQEETQYF

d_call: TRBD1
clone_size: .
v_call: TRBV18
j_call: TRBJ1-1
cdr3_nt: TGTGCCAGCTCACCTTTGGACAGGCCGATGAACACTGAAGCTTTCTTT
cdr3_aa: CASSPLDRPMNTEAFF

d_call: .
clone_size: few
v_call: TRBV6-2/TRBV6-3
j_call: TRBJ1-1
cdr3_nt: TGTGCCAGCAGTTATATGGGGACTGAAGCTTTCTTT
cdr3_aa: CASSYMGTEAFF

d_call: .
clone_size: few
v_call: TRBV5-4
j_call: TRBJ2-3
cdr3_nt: TGTGCCAGCAGCTTGGATGGGGGGTTCACAGATACGCAGTATTTT
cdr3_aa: CASSLDGGFTDTQYF

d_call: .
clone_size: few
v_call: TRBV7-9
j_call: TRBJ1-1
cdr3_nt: TGTGCCAGCAGCTTAGTTAAAGGGACCGTTCGAGACGCTTTCTTT
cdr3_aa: CASSLVKGTVRDAFF

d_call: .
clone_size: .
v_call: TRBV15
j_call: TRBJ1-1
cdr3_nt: TGTGCCACCAGCAGAGTTACGATGAACACTGAAGCTTTCTTT
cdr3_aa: CATSRVTMNTEAFF

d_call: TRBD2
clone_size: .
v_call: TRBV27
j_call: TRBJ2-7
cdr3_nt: TGTGCCAGCACCACCCTCGCCGGGACTAGTGGCTACGAGCAGTACTTC
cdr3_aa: CASTTLAGTSGYEQYF

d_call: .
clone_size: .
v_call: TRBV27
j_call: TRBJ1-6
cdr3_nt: TGTGCCAGCAGTTTATATACCCTCCACTTT
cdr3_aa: CASSLYTLHF

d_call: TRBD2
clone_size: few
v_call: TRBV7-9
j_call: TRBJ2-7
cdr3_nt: TGTGCCAGCAGCTTAGCGGGAGGGCCTGGCGACGAGCAGTACTTC
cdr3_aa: CASSLAGGPGDEQYF

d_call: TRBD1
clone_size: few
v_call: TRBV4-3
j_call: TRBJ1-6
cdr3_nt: TGCGCCAGCAGCCAAGATGGGGACAGGGTCTATAATTCACCCCTCCACTTT
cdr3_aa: CASSQDGDRVYNSPLHF

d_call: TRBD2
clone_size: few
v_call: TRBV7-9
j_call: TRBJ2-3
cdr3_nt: TGTGCCAGCAGCTCAATAGCGGGGGTGGTAGATACGCGGTATTTT
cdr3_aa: CASSSIAGVVDTRYF

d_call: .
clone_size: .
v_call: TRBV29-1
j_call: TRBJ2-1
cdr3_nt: TGCAGCGTTGGACAGAGATACAATGAGCAGTTCTTC
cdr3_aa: CSVGQRYNEQFF

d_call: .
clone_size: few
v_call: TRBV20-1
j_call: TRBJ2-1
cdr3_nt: TGCAGTGCTTACGAGCGGCGCAGCTCCTACAATGAGCAGTTCTTC
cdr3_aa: CSAYERRSSYNEQFF

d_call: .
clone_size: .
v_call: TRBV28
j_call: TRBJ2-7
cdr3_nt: TGTGCCAGCAGTCCCGGGGACAAGCCCTACGAGCAGTACTTC
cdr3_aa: CASSPGDKPYEQYF

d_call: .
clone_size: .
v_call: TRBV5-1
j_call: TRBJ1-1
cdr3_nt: TGCGCCAGCAGCTTGGCCGGCGGGCAGATGGGGGCTTTCTTT
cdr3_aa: CASSLAGGQMGAFF

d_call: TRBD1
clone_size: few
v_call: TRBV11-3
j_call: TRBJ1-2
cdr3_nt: TGTGCCAGCAGCGAGGGACAGGGTAACTATGGCTACACCTTC
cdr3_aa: CASSEGQGNYGYTF

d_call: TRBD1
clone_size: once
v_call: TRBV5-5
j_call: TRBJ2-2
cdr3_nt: TGTGCCAGCAGCTTAGAGGGACAGAAGAACACCGGGGAGCAGTTTTTT
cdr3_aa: CASSLEGQKNTGEQFF

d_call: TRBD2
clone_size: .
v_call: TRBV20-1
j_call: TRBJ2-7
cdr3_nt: TGCAGTGCTAGCCCTAGCGGGAGCCCCTACGAGCAGTACTTC
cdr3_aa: CSASPSGSPYEQYF

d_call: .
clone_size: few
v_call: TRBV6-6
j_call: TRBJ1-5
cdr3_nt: TGTGCCAGCAGTCAGCCTACACAGGGCTCCAATCAGCCCCAGCATTTT
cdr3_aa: CASSQPTQGSNQPQHF

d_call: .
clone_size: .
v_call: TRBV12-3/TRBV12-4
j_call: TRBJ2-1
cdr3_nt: TGTGCCAGCAGTTTAGGAGGGACTTACCTATACAATGAGCAGTTCTTC
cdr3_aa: CASSLGGTYLYNEQFF

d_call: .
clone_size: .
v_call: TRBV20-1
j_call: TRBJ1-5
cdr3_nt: TGCAGTGCTAGAGATGTGGGGGGAAATTATAGCAATCAGCCCCAGCATTTT
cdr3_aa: CSARDVGGNYSNQPQHF

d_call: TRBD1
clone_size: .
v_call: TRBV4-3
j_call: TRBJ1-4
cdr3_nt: TGCGCCAGCAGCCGAGACAGGGGCCTTATGAAAGGACTGTTTTTT
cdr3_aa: CASSRDRGLMKGLFF

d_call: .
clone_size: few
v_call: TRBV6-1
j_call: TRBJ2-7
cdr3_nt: TGTGCCAGCAGTATCCAGGGGAACACCTACGAGCAGTACTTC
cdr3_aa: CASSIQGNTYEQYF

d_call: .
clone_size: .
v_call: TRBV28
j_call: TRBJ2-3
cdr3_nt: TGTGCCAGCAGTTCAGGGTCTAGCACAGATACGCAGTATTTT
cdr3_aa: CASSSGSSTDTQYF

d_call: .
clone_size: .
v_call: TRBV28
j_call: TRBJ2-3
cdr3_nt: TGTGCCAGCAGCACGGTAGGCGGGTGGGGTGCAGATACGCAGTATTTT
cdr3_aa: CASSTVGGWGADTQYF

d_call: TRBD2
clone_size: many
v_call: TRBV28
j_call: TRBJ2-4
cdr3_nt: TGTGCCAGCAGTTTCGGGGGGGGAGCCAAAAACATTCAGTACTTC
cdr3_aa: CASSFGGGAKNIQYF

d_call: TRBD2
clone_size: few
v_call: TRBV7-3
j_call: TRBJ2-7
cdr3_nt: TGTGCCAGCAGCTTGGAGTCCGGGGGGGCTGGGGAGCAGTACTTC
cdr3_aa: CASSLESGGAGEQYF

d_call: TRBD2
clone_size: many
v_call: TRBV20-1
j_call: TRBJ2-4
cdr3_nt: TGCAGTGCCTCGGGACTAGCGGGACGGAGCATTCAGTACTTC
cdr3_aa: CSASGLAGRSIQYF

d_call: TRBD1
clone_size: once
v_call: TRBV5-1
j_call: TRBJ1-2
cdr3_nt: TGCGCCAGCAGCTTGGACGGAACCAGGGGGTGGGGCTATGGCTACACCTTC
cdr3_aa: CASSLDGTRGWGYGYTF

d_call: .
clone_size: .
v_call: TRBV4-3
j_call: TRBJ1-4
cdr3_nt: TGCGCCAGCAGCCAAGATCCATGGTATCCGGCTAATGAAAAACTGTTTTTT
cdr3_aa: CASSQDPWYPANEKLFF

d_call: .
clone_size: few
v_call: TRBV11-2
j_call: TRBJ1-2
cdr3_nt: TGTGCCAGCAGCCTTCAGAACTATGGCTACACCTTC
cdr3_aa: CASSLQNYGYTF

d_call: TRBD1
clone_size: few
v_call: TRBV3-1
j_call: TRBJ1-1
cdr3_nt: TGTGCCAGCAGCCAATCGCGACAGGGCAAAGCTTTCTTT
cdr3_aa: CASSQSRQGKAFF

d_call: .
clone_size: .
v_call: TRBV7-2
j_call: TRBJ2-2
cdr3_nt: TGTGCCAGCGGCTGGACAAACACCGGGGAGCTGTTTTTT
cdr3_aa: CASGWTNTGELFF

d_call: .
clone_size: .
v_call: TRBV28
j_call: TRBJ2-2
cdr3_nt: TGTGCCAGCACAGGGGGGGGCGGGGAGCTGTTTTTT
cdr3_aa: CASTGGGGELFF

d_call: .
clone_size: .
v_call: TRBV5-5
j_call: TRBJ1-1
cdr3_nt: TGTGCCAGCAGCTTGGTGCCCCAGGGGCACACTGAAGCTTTCTTT
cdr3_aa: CASSLVPQGHTEAFF

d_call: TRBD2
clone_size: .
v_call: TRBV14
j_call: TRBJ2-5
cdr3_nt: TGTGCCAGCAGCCATTCCTCGGCGGGGGAGCAAGAGACCCAGTACTTC
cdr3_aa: CASSHSSAGEQETQYF

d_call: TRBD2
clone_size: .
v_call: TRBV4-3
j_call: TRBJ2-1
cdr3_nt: TGCGCCAGCAGCCGATTAGCGGGGAAAAGCTCCTACAATGAGCAGTTCTTC
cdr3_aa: CASSRLAGKSSYNEQFF

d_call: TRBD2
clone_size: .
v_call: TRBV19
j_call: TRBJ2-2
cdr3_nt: TGTGCCAGTAGCCTAGCGGGAGTGTACACCGGGGAGCTGTTTTTT
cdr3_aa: CASSLAGVYTGELFF

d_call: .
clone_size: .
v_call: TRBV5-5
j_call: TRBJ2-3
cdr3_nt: TGTGCCAGCAGCTTGGAGCCGGGCCGCACAGATACGCAGTATTTT
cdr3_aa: CASSLEPGRTDTQYF

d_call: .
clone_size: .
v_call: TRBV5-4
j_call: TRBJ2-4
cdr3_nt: TGTGCCAGCAGCCCGCAGGTAGCCAAAAACATTCAGTACTTC
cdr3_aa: CASSPQVAKNIQYF

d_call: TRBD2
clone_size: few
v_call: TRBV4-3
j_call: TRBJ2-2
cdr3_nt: TGCGCCAGCAGCCAAGCTGTAGCGGGAGGGGACACCGGGGAGCTGTTTTTT
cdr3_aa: CASSQAVAGGDTGELFF

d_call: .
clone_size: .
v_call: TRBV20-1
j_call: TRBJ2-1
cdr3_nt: TGCAGTGCTAGATGGAAAGAGAATGAGCAGTTCTTC
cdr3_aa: CSARWKENEQFF

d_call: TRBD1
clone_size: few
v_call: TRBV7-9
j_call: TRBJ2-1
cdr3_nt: TGTGCCAGCAGCCGTCTGGACAGGGGGACTGAGCAGTTCTTC
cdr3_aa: CASSRLDRGTEQFF

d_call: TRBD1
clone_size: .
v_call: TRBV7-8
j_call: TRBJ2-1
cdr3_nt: TGTGCCAGCAGCTATACAGGGGGGAATGAGCAGTTCTTC
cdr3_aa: CASSYTGGNEQFF

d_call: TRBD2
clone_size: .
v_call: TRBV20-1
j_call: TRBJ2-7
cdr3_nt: TGCAGTGCCCTTAGCGGGGGTATCTCCTACGAGCAGTACTTC
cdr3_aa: CSALSGGISYEQYF

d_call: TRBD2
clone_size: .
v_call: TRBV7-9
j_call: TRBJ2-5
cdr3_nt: TGTGCCAGCAGCTTAGCTGGACTAGCCCGGCAAGAGACCCAGTACTTC
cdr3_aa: CASSLAGLARQETQYF

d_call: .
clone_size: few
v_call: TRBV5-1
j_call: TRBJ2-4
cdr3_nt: TGCGCCAGCAGTCAAAGGATTGGGGACTTAAACATTCAGTACTTC
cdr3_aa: CASSQRIGDLNIQYF

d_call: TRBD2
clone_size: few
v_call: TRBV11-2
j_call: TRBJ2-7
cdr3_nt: TGTGCCAGTCAGCGGGGGGGCCCGTACGAGCAGTACTTC
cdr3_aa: CASQRGGPYEQYF

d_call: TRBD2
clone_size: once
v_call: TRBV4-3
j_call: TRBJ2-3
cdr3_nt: TGCACCAGCAGTTCCGGGACTAGCGGGGAGGGAGGAGATACGCAGTATTTT
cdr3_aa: CTSSSGTSGEGGDTQYF

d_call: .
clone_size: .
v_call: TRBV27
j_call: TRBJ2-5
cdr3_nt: TGTGCCAGCAGAATCGACCGAGTTTCAAAAGAGACCCAGTACTTC
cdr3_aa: CASRIDRVSKETQYF

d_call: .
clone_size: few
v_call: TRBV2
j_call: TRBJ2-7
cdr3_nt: TGTGCCAGCAGTGGTCCCAGGGGTCCTCACGAGCAGTACTTC
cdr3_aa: CASSGPRGPHEQYF

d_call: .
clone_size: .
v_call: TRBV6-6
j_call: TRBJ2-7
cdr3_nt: TGTGCCAGCAGAACGGGACCTGCATCTCCTTACGAGCAGTACTTC
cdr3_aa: CASRTGPASPYEQYF

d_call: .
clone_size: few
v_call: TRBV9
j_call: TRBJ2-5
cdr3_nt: TGTGCCAGCAGCGTAGGTGGGGGGATAGGGGAGACCCAGTACTTC
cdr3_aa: CASSVGGGIGETQYF

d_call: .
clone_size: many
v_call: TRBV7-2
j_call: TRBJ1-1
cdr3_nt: TGTGCCAGCAGCACAACCGGCGGGGGGAACACTGAAGCTTTCTTT
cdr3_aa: CASSTTGGGNTEAFF